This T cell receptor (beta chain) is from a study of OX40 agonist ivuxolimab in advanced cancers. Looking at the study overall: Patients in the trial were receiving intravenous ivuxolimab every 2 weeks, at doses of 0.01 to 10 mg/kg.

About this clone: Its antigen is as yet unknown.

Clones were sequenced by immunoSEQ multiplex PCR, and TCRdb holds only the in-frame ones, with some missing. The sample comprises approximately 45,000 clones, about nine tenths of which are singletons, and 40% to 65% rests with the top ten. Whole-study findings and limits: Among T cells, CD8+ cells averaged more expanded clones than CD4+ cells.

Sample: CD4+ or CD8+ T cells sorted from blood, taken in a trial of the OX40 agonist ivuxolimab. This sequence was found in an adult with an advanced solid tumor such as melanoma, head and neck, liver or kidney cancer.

The CDR3 nucleotides are TGCGCCAGCAGCCAAGATTTCTACAATGAGCAGTTCTTC. Translating it yields CASSQDFYNEQFF. The chain has TRBV4-3 and TRBJ2-1; unclear D gene. Germline CDR1 LGHNA, CDR2 YSLEER. The CDR3 runs to 13 residues. Trimming took 0 bases from V and 3 from J, leaving 3 bases between them.